The 21 T cell receptor beta chains below all came from one sample that was sequenced in a study of shared clonotypes between healthy human individuals. Profiling relied on immunoSEQ multiplex PCR, and the TCRdb table lists in-frame clones only, not all of them. The profile shows about 2 million clones, roughly 94% of them singletons. The naive CD8 subset, CD45RO-negative cells positively selected for CCR7, excluded terminally differentiated effector memory CD45RA+ cells. Sequenced input: naive CD8+ T cells sorted from blood. These receptors were taken from a man aged 18 to 29 in good health.

As for this clone: Other DNA variants within this sample encode the same CDR3. V usage is TRBV29-1 and J usage is TRBJ1-3; D gene uncertain. The germline V gene has CDR1 SQVTM and CDR2 ANQGSEA. The CDR3 extends over 12 amino acids. The V end was cut by 3 bases, the J end by 1 base, with 4 bases between. In nucleotides, the CDR3 is TGCAGCGTTGAGGGATCTGGAAACACCATATATTTT. It translates to CSVEGSGNTIYF.

J is TRBJ2-7 and V is TRBV9; D not resolved. The germline V and J ends were trimmed by 2 bases and 3 bases, with 15 bases remaining between them. CDR1 and CDR2 from the germline V gene are SGDLS and YYNGEE. The CDR3 is 15 amino acids. CDR3 DNA: TGTGCCAGCAGCGTCCTCCCCGACGTTTACTACGAGCAGTACTTC. As protein: CASSVLPDVYYEQYF.

The rearrangement uses TRBV6-5 and TRBJ2-7, with a tentative D call TRBD1 (6 bases). Looked up from germline, CDR1 is MNHEY and CDR2 is SVGAGI. The CDR3 extends over 11 amino acids. Trimming took off 11 bases at V and 3 bases at J, with 11 bases between the two ends. The CDR3 nucleotides read TGTGCCGGTAAGGACAGCTACGAGCAGTACTTC. It specifies CAGKDSYEQYF.

The J gene is TRBJ2-2, the V gene TRBV28, with D unclear. The V and J ends lost 3 bases and 5 bases respectively, with 16 bases between them. The CDR3 covers 16 residues. Per germline, CDR1 MDHEN and CDR2 SYDVKM. CDR3: CASSFSFRIDTGELFF. In nucleotides, the CDR3 is TGTGCCAGCAGTTTCTCTTTCCGAATTGATACCGGGGAGCTGTTTTTT.

This clone has more than one count but fewer than ten. Additional DNA sequences in this sample encode the identical CDR3. The V and J genes are TRBV9 and TRBJ1-5; TRBD1 matches 8 bases. CDR3 length equals 15 residues. In germline, CDR1 is SGDLS, CDR2 YYNGEE. The V gene end was trimmed by 4 bases and the J gene end by 0 bases; junction bases not matched to a gene: 3. The chain's CDR3 is CASSPTGDSNQPQHF. The CDR3 DNA reads as TGTGCCAGCAGCCCGACAGGGGATAGCAATCAGCCCCAGCATTTT.

The chain links TRBV6-1 to TRBJ2-7, with D unclear. Per germline, CDR1 MNHNS and CDR2 SASEGT. This CDR3 region has 14 residues. The V gene lost 0 bases and the J gene lost 7 bases, with 13 bases spanning the gap. The CDR3 region has the DNA TGTGCCAGCAGTGAAGCTGCGGTTCTGGGGGAGCAGTACTTC. This gives the protein CASSEAAVLGEQYF.

V and J are TRBV5-6 and TRBJ2-1; possible D gene TRBD1, 5 bases. Germline V CDR1 and CDR2: SGHDT, YYEEEE. The CDR3 runs 14 residues. The ends were cut back, 4 bases at V and 3 bases at J, with 11 bases in the middle. The CDR3 DNA reads as TGTGCCAGCAGCCCTGGGGCCATCTACAATGAGCAGTTCTTC. This sequence encodes CASSPGAIYNEQFF.

This clone was found a few times. This sequence joins TRBV5-6 and TRBJ2-5; D call uncertain. The CDR3 is 11 amino acids. Per germline, CDR1 SGHDT and CDR2 YYEEEE. The V end lost 1 base, the J end lost 5 bases, and 3 bases lay between the germline ends. The CDR3 nucleotides are TGTGCCAGCAGCTTGATGGAGACCCAGTACTTC. Amino acids: CASSLMETQYF.

This clone appeared a single time. A read error is possible here, since a much larger clone lies one base away. The CDR3 sequence: CASSYSEGSTEAFF. The CDR3 region has the DNA TGTGCCAGCAGTTACTCGGAGGGGAGCACTGAAGCTTTCTTT. The V gene is TRBV6-6, the J gene TRBJ1-1; D perhaps matches TRBD1 (5 bases). Germline lookup yields CDR1 MNHNY and CDR2 SVGAGI (reference sequence). The germline V and J ends were trimmed by 0 bases and 4 bases, with 9 bases remaining between them. The length of the CDR3 is 14 residues.

The CDR3 here is CASRTGYAYEQYF. The CDR3, as DNA: TGTGCCAGCAGAACAGGTTACGCCTACGAGCAGTACTTC. This chain links TRBV6-6 with TRBJ2-7; tentatively, D is TRBD1 (5 bases). Germline V gives CDR1 MNHNY, CDR2 SVGAGI (reference sequence). The CDR3 spans 13 residues. The ends were cut back, 6 bases at V and 2 bases at J, with 11 bases in the middle.

This chain connects TRBV4-1 to TRBJ1-2; maybe TRBD1 (6 bases). With 2 bases removed from V and 5 bases from J, the gap between germline ends came to 15 bases. Germline CDR1 MGHRA, CDR2 YSYEKL. The CDR3 covers 15 residues. Here the CDR3 DNA reads TGCGCCAGCAGCCAACCGGGACAAAACCTGTATGGCTACACCTTC. Encoded protein: CASSQPGQNLYGYTF.

The rearrangement links TRBV7-9 to TRBJ1-5, with 9 positions matching TRBD1. This CDR3 has 15 residues. V trimming: 3 bases; J trimming: 5 bases; junction bases outside the gene matches: 5. CDR1 and CDR2 from the germline V gene are SEHNR and FQNEAQ (reference sequence). CDR3 residues: CASSLGGTGHQPQHF. In DNA, the CDR3 is TGTGCCAGCAGCTTGGGAGGGACAGGGCATCAGCCCCAGCATTTT.

This rearrangement joins TRBV19 to TRBJ1-1; D gene ambiguous. This CDR3 region has 16 residues. Germline values: CDR1 LNHDA, CDR2 SQIVND (reference sequence). The V end lost 3 bases, the J end lost 3 bases, and 17 bases lay between the germline ends. The CDR3 nucleotides read TGTGCCAGTAGTATGACCCTGGCGGGCGAGGACACTGAAGCTTTCTTT. Its protein is CASSMTLAGEDTEAFF. Together with reference TRBV19 and TRBJ1-1, the CDR3 gives the full variable domain: DGGITQSPKYLFRKEGQNVTLSCEQNLNHDAMYWYRQDPGQGLRLIYYSQIVNDFQKGDIAEGYSVSREKKESFPLTVTSAQKNPTAFYLCASSMTLAGEDTEAFFGQGTRLTVV.

The V and J genes are TRBV4-3 and TRBJ2-2; D possibly corresponds to TRBD1 (6 bases). This CDR3 is 18 amino acids long. V gave up 1 base and J gave up 6 bases, with 21 bases separating them. Germline assignment: CDR1 LGHNA and CDR2 YSLEER. The CDR3 sequence: CASSQASLRTEAPGELFF. As DNA, the CDR3 is TGCGCCAGCAGCCAAGCCTCACTCCGGACAGAAGCTCCCGGGGAGCTGTTTTTT.

The chain carries TRBV6-1 and TRBJ2-7, with D unresolved. CDR1 is MNHNS and CDR2 is SASEGT in the germline V gene. This CDR3 contains 12 residues. V was pared by 1 base and J by 2 bases, with 3 bases between. The CDR3 spells CASSEVTYEQYF. Written as DNA, the CDR3 is TGTGCCAGCAGTGAAGTCACCTACGAGCAGTACTTC.

V gene TRBV6-1 combines with J gene TRBJ2-1, with a tentative D call TRBD2 (6 bases). The germline gives CDR1 MNHNS, CDR2 SASEGT. V dropped 7 bases and J dropped 7 bases, with 17 bases sitting between them. The CDR3 is 14 residues long. The CDR3: CASTQGPSVNEQFF. Here the CDR3 DNA reads TGTGCCAGCACCCAAGGTCCTAGCGTTAATGAGCAGTTCTTC.

On this clone itself: In the same sample, other DNA sequences code for this CDR3. The chain uses TRBV7-9 and TRBJ2-7, with 7 bases lining up with TRBD2. The CDR3 is 14 residues long. Germline values: CDR1 SEHNR, CDR2 FQNEAQ (reference sequence). After removal of 0 bases from V and 6 bases from J, the junction contained 5 bases not matched to a gene. In DNA, the CDR3 is TGTGCCAGCAGCTTAGCGGGAGGGCCGGGCGAGCAGTACTTC. Protein product: CASSLAGGPGEQYF. Full variable domain (rest looked up from reference TRBV7-9 and TRBJ2-7): DTGVSQNPRHKITKRGQNVTFRCDPISEHNRLYWYRQTLGQGPEFLTYFQNEAQLEKSRLLSDRFSAERPKGSFSTLEIQRTEQGDSAMYLCASSLAGGPGEQYFGPGTRLTVT.

The sample holds one count of this clone. The chain recombines TRBV6-5 with TRBJ2-7; D unresolved. V gave up 4 bases and J gave up 1 base, with 8 bases separating them. CDR1 is MNHEY and CDR2 is SVGAGI in the germline V gene. The CDR3 runs to 13 residues. The CDR3 here is CASSSLFSYEQYF. DNA of the CDR3: TGTGCCAGCAGTTCTCTGTTTTCCTACGAGCAGTACTTC.

The chain recombines TRBV4-3 with TRBJ2-3, with 8 bases identical to TRBD2. Trimming removed 0 bases from V and 8 bases from J; junction bases left unmatched: 10. Germline CDR1 and CDR2: LGHNA and YSLEER. This CDR3 is built from 16 residues. CDR3 in DNA: TGCGCCAGCAGCCAAGACCCACTAGCGGAGACTACTACGCAGTATTTT. Protein product: CASSQDPLAETTTQYF.

The chain uses TRBV13 and TRBJ2-1; D is unclear. Germline CDR1 PRHDT, CDR2 FYEKMQ (reference sequence). Between the trimmed V and J ends, which lost 5 bases and 3 bases, there was a span of 14 bases. This CDR3 is 15 amino acids long. CDR3 sequence reads: CASSDRKVDYNEQFF. Here the CDR3 DNA reads TGTGCCAGCAGCGACCGCAAGGTTGACTACAATGAGCAGTTCTTC. The complete variable domain, with remaining parts taken from reference TRBV13 and TRBJ2-1, reads AAGVIQSPRHLIKEKRETATLKCYPIPRHDTVYWYQQGPGQDPQFLISFYEKMQSDKGSIPDRFSAQQFSDYHSELNMSSLELGDSALYFCASSDRKVDYNEQFFGPGTRLTVL.

The chain employs TRBV10-2 and TRBJ2-2, with D perhaps matching TRBD1 or TRBD2 (5 bases each). V lost 4 bases to trimming and J lost 9 bases, with 9 bases between them. Germline V gives CDR1 WSHSY, CDR2 SAAADI. This CDR3 comprises 12 residues. CDR3 in amino acids: CASSGMGRELFF. Here the CDR3 DNA reads TGCGCCAGCAGTGGGATGGGACGGGAGCTGTTTTTT.